One and the same sample provided the 5 T cell receptor beta chains below, sequenced in a study of blood T cell repertoires in COVID-19 (dated by TCRdb to 2020 to 2022). Libraries were made using the immunoSEQ multiplex PCR assay. TCRdb stores this immuneACCESS table with in-frame sequences only. Part of the clones is absent; in the studies checked, under half of the shortfall reflects unresolved V genes, and no reason is known for the rest. The table for this sample lists fewer than 200,000 clones; about 81% of them were counted only once. The ten largest clonotypes hold approximately 8.7% of the sample. Input material: peripheral blood. The receptors stem from a woman aged 70-85 years with acute or convalescent COVID-19.

The chain uses TRBV15 and TRBJ1-2; D call uncertain. Between the trimmed V and J ends, which lost 1 base and 0 bases, there was a span of 6 bases. Germline V gene lookup returns CDR1 LNHNV and CDR2 YYDKDF (reference sequence). The CDR3 spans 14 residues. DNA of the CDR3: TGTGCCACCAGCAGAGGAAGCCCTAACTATGGCTACACCTTC. Amino acid sequence: CATSRGSPNYGYTF. Variable domain in full (rest from reference TRBV15 and TRBJ1-2): DAMVIQNPRYQVTQFGKPVTLSCSQTLNHNVMYWYQQKSSQAPKLLFHYYDKDFNNEADTPDNFQSRRPNTSFCFLDIRSPGLGDTAMYLCATSRGSPNYGYTFGSGTRLTVV.

The rearrangement uses TRBV10-2 and TRBJ2-7, with D perhaps matching TRBD2 (5 bases). CDR3 length: 16 amino acids. V lost 5 bases and J lost 5, with 22 bases in between. Germline V gene lookup returns CDR1 WSHSY and CDR2 SAAADI. The CDR3 region is CASSLDRSPKRDEQYF. CDR3 DNA: TGCGCCAGCAGTCTGGACCGTTCTCCAAAGAGGGACGAGCAGTACTTC.

The V call is TRBV29-1, the J call TRBJ2-7, with 9 bases fitting TRBD1. Germline values: CDR1 SQVTM, CDR2 ANQGSEA. With 3 bases clipped from V and 6 bases from J, the junction kept 6 bases outside the gene matches. The length of the CDR3 is 13 residues. The CDR3 region is CSVDTPGQGEQYF. CDR3 nucleotide sequence: TGCAGCGTTGATACTCCGGGACAGGGCGAGCAGTACTTC.

This clone has a count of ten or more. The rearrangement uses TRBV9 and TRBJ1-1; the match to TRBD1 covers 8 bases. Germline V gene sequence: CDR1 SGDLS, CDR2 YYNGEE. The CDR3 loop spans 14 amino acids. The V and J ends lost 3 bases and 5 bases, in that order; junction bases with no gene match: 6. The CDR3 nucleotides are TGTGCCAGCAGCGGATCAGGGGGCGGAACTGAAGCTTTCTTT. Its protein is CASSGSGGGTEAFF.

This chain links TRBV6-2 or TRBV6-3 with TRBJ2-1; possibly TRBD1 for D (5 bases). Trimming stripped 4 bases from V and 3 bases from J, with 10 bases between. Germline V CDR1 and CDR2: MNHEY, SVGEGT. The CDR3 spans 14 residues. CDR3 bases: TGTGCCAGCAGTTTTCGACAGTACTACAATGAGCAGTTCTTC. This sequence encodes CASSFRQYYNEQFF.